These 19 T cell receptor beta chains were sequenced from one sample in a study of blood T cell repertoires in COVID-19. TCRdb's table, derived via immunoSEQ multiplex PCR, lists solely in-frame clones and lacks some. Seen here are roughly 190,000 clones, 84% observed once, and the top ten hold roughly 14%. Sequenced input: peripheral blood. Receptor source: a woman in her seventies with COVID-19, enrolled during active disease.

For the CDR3, the DNA is TGTGCCAGCAGCCCCCTTCATACCCCGAGGGAGGGCCAAAGCGAGCAGTACTTC. Protein sequence: CASSPLHTPREGQSEQYF. The V and J genes are TRBV28 and TRBJ2-7; TRBD2 matches 7 bases. Unmatched junction bases numbered 23, after V lost 6 bases and J lost 6 bases. Germline V CDR1 and CDR2: MDHEN, SYDVKM. CDR3 size: 18 residues.

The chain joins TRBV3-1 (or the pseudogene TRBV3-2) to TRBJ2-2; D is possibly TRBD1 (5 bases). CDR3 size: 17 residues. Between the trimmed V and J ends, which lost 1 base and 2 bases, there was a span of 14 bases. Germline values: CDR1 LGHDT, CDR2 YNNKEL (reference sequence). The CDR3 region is CASSQGMAQGNTGELFF. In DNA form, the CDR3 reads TGTGCCAGCAGCCAAGGTATGGCTCAGGGAAACACCGGGGAGCTGTTTTTT.

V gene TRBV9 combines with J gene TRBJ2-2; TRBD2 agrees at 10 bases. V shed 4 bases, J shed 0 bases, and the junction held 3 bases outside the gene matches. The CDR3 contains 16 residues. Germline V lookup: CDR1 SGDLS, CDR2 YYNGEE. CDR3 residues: CASSYSGRTNTGELFF. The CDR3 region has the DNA TGTGCCAGCAGCTATAGCGGGAGGACGAACACCGGGGAGCTGTTTTTT.

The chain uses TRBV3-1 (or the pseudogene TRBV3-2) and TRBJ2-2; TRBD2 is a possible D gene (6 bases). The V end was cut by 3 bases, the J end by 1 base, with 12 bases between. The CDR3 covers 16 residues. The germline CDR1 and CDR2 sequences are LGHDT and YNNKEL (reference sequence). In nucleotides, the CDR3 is TGTGCCAGCAGCCACACCGGGACTGTGAACACCGGGGAGCTGTTTTTT. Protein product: CASSHTGTVNTGELFF.

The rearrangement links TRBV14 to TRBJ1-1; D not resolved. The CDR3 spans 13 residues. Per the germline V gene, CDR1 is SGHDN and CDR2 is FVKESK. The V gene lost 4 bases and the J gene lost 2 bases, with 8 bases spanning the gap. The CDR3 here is CASSRALNTEAFF. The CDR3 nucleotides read TGTGCCAGCAGCCGGGCCTTAAACACTGAAGCTTTCTTT. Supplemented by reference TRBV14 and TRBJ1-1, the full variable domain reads EAGVTQFPSHSVIEKGQTVTLRCDPISGHDNLYWYRRVMGKEIKFLLHFVKESKQDESGMPNNRFLAERTGGTYSTLKVQPAELEDSGVYFCASSRALNTEAFFGQGTRLTVV.

CDR3 in amino acids: CASSLGTWPTDTQYF. The CDR3 DNA is TGTGCCAGCAGCTTGGGGACTTGGCCCACAGATACGCAGTATTTT. The chain is built from TRBV5-4 and TRBJ2-3; D might be TRBD2 (5 bases). CDR1 SGHNT and CDR2 YYREEE come from the germline V gene (reference sequence). The ends were cut back, 0 bases at V and 2 bases at J, with 10 bases in the middle. The CDR3 runs to 15 residues.

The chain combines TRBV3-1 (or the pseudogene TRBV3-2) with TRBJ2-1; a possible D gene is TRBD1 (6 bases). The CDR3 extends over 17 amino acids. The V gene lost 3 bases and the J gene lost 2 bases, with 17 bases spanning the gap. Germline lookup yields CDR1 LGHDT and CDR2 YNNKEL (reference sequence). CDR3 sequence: CASSQVIWAGAYNEQFF. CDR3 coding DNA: TGTGCCAGCAGCCAGGTAATTTGGGCAGGGGCCTACAATGAGCAGTTCTTC.

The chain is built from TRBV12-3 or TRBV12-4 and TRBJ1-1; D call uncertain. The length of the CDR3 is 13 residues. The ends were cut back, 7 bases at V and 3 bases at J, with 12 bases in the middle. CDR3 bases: TGTGCCAGCACCGATTCCGACTACACTGAAGCTTTCTTT. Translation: CASTDSDYTEAFF.

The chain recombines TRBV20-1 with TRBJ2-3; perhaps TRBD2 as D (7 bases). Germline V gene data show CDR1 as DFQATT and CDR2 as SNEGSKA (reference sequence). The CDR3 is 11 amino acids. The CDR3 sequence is CVGGAFDTQYF. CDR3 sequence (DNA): TGCGTGGGGGGGGCCTTCGATACGCAGTATTTT.

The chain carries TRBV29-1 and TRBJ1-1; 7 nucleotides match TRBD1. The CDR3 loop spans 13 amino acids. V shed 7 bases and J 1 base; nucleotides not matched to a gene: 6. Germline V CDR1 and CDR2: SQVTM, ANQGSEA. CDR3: CSGMGQTNTEAFF. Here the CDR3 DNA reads TGCAGCGGGATGGGACAGACGAACACTGAAGCTTTCTTT. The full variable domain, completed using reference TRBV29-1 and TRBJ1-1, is SAVISQKPSRDICQRGTSLTIQCQVDSQVTMMFWYRQQPGQSLTLIATANQGSEATYESGFVIDKFPISRPNLTFSTLTVSNMSPEDSSIYLCSGMGQTNTEAFFGQGTRLTVV.

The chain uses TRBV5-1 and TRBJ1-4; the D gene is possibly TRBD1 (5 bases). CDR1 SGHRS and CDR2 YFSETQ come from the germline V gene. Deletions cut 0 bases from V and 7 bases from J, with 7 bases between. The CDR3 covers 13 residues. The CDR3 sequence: CASSLAGSEKLFF. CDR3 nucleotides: TGCGCCAGCAGCTTGGCAGGGTCTGAAAAACTGTTTTTT.

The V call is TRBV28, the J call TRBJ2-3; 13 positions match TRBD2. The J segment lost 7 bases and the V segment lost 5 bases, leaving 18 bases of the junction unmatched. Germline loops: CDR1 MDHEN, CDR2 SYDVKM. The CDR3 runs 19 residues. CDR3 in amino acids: CASSKTTSGRAARMNTQYF. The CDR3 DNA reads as TGTGCCAGCAGTAAAACAACTAGCGGGAGGGCCGCGCGAATGAATACGCAGTATTTT.

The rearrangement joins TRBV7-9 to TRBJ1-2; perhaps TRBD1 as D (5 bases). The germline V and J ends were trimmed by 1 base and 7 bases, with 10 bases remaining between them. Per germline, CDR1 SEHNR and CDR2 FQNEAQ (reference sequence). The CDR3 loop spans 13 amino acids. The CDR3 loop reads CASSLGSGGGYTF. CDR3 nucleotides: TGTGCCAGCAGCTTAGGCTCCGGGGGTGGCTACACCTTC.

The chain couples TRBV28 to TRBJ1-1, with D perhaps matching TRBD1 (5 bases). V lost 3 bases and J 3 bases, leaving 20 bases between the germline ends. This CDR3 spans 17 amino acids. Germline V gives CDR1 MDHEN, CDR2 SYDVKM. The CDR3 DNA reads TGTGCCAGCAGTTTTCCGCCCCGGGCAGGGCCTGACACTGAAGCTTTCTTT. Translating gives CASSFPPRAGPDTEAFF.

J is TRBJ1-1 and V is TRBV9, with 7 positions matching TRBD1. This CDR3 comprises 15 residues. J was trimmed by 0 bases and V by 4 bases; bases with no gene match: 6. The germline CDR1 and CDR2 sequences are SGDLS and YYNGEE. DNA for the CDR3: TGTGCCAGCAGCTCGGCGACAGGGTTGAACACTGAAGCTTTCTTT. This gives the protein CASSSATGLNTEAFF.

CDR3 in amino acids: CASSLDRDYGYTF. DNA for the CDR3: TGTGCCAGCAGTCTAGACCGGGACTATGGCTACACCTTC. J is TRBJ1-2 and V is TRBV28; D not resolved. V gave up 5 bases and J gave up 3 bases, with 10 bases separating them. Looked up from germline, CDR1 is MDHEN and CDR2 is SYDVKM. This CDR3 has 13 amino acids.

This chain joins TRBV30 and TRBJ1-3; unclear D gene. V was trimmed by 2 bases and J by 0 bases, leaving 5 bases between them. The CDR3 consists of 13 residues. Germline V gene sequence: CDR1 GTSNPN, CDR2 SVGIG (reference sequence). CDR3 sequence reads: CAWSTSSGNTIYF. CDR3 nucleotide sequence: TGTGCCTGGAGTACTAGCTCTGGAAACACCATATATTTT.

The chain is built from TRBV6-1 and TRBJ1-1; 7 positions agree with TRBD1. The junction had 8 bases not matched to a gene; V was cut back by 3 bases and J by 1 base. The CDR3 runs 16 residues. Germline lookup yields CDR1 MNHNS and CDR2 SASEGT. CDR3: CASSDRTGWGNTEAFF. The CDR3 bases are TGTGCCAGCAGTGACAGGACAGGCTGGGGGAACACTGAAGCTTTCTTT.

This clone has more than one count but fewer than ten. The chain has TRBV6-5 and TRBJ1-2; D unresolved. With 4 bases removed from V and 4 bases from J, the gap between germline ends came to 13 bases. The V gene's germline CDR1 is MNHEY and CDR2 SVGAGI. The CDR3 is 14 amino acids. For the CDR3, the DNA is TGTGCCAGCAGTTCCGGGATGGGTACCTATGGCTACACCTTC. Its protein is CASSSGMGTYGYTF.